The TCR beta chain described here comes from a study of T cells in Graves' hyperthyroidism and ophthalmopathy. Germline V gives CDR1 DFQATT, CDR2 SNEGSKA (reference sequence). The CDR3 consists of 14 residues. V was clipped by 4 bases and J by 0 bases; unmatched bases: 3. The TCR beta CDR3 regions underwent amplification using RNA transcripts as the source. The HTBI primer set drove a first-round RT-PCR of the TCR CDR3. TCRdb recomputed calls from the multiplex PCR reads with MiXCR, one row per CDR3 protein. The sample has about 250,000 distinct CDR3 sequences, around 22% seen once. Sequencing input: blood. The TCR comes from a man aged 25-40 years with Graves' ophthalmopathy. The rearrangement uses TRBV20-1 and TRBJ1-1; TRBD1 matches 9 bases. As DNA, the CDR3 is TGCAGTGCTATAGGGACAGGGTTGAACACTGAAGCTTTCTTT. This codes for CSAIGTGLNTEAFF.